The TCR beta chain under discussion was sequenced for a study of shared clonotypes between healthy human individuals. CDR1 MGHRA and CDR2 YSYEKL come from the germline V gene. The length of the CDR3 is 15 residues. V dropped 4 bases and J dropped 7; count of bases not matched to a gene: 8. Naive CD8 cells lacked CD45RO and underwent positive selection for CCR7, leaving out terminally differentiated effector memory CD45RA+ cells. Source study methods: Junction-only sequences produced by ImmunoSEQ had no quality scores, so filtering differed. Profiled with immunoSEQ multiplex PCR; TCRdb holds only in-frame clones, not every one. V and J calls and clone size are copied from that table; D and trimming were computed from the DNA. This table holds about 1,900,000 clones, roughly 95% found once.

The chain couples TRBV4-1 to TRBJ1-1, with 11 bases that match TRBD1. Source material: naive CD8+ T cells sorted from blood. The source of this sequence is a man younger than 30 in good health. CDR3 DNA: TGCGCCAGCAGCCCAGGACAGGGGGCGCCGATTGAAGCTTTCTTT. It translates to CASSPGQGAPIEAFF.